Listed below are T cell receptor beta chains from one sample, sequenced in a study of T cell responses to AZD1222 COVID-19 vaccine. The protocol was immunoSEQ multiplex PCR, while the TCRdb copy is restricted to in-frame clones and leaves out a portion. The repertoire holds roughly 190,000 clones, with approximately 93% as singletons. The sequencing here drew on peripheral blood, taken on day 0 of AZD1222 vaccination. The source of these receptors is an adult in good health. Both conserved end residues are part of each CDR3. Fields, in order: D gene, V gene, CDR3 length, clone size, J gene, CDR3 protein, CDR3 DNA. The D gene is left open where the match is weak. Size tells how often a clone was seen (once, few, many) or the class of an expanded clone, and some rows leave it out.

TRBD1	TRBV9	15	.	TRBJ1-6	CASSEWTGLGSPLHF	TGTGCCAGCAGCGAGTGGACAGGGCTCGGTTCACCCCTCCACTTT
TRBD1	TRBV28	14	.	TRBJ1-1	CASSSHRGGTEAFF	TGTGCCAGCAGTTCTCACAGGGGAGGAACTGAAGCTTTCTTT
TRBD1	TRBV30	14	.	TRBJ1-2	CAWSLGQGNYGYTF	TGTGCCTGGAGCCTCGGACAGGGAAACTATGGCTACACCTTC
.	TRBV7-9	15	once	TRBJ1-6	CASSQTGHTNSPLHF	TGTGCCAGCAGCCAAACAGGGCATACGAATTCACCCCTCCACTTT
.	TRBV10-3	12	.	TRBJ1-2	CAISMTDYGYTF	TGTGCCATCAGTATGACTGACTATGGCTACACCTTC
TRBD1	TRBV28	13	once	TRBJ1-2	CASEYRGARGYTF	TGTGCCAGCGAATACAGGGGGGCTCGTGGCTACACCTTC
.	TRBV7-8	13	.	TRBJ2-7	CASGRDTSYEQYF	TGTGCCAGCGGTCGGGACACATCCTACGAGCAGTACTTC
TRBD1	TRBV12-3/TRBV12-4	13	.	TRBJ2-1	CASSPGQGLRQFF	TGTGCCAGCAGCCCAGGACAGGGATTGCGGCAGTTCTTC
.	TRBV12-3/TRBV12-4	13	.	TRBJ2-1	CASSLSSRAEQFF	TGTGCCAGCAGTTTATCCAGCCGTGCTGAGCAGTTCTTC
TRBD1	TRBV6-2/TRBV6-3	15	.	TRBJ2-1	CASSGEGARYNEQFF	TGTGCCAGCAGTGGCGAGGGGGCGAGATACAATGAGCAGTTCTTC
.	TRBV30	14	.	TRBJ1-2	CARQSWGGIYGYTF	TGTGCCCGCCAATCTTGGGGGGGGATCTATGGCTACACCTTC
.	TRBV3-1/TRBV3-2	15	.	TRBJ2-3	CASSQDSGAKDTQYF	TGTGCCAGCAGCCAAGATAGTGGGGCCAAAGATACGCAGTATTTT
.	TRBV27	14	.	TRBJ1-1	CASTPLGAGSEAFF	TGTGCCAGCACCCCATTGGGCGCGGGGTCTGAAGCTTTCTTT
.	TRBV5-4	11	.	TRBJ1-2	CASSASGGYTF	TGTGCCAGCAGCGCGAGTGGTGGCTACACCTTC
.	TRBV28	17	.	TRBJ1-5	CASSLNRAPFEHQPQHF	TGTGCCAGCAGTCTAAACCGGGCCCCTTTCGAGCATCAGCCCCAGCATTTT
TRBD2	TRBV6-4	14	.	TRBJ2-1	CASKGLAGGNEQFF	TGTGCCAGCAAGGGACTAGCGGGGGGCAATGAGCAGTTCTTC
.	TRBV7-9	14	.	TRBJ1-2	CASSLQTGTNGYTF	TGTGCCAGCAGCTTACAAACAGGGACGAATGGCTACACCTTC
.	TRBV11-3	16	.	TRBJ2-2	CASSFRSIMNTGELFF	TGTGCCAGCAGCTTCCGGTCGATAATGAACACCGGGGAGCTGTTTTTT
.	TRBV7-9	13	.	TRBJ1-1	CASSLAPNTEAFF	TGTGCCAGCAGCCTAGCTCCGAACACTGAAGCTTTCTTT
.	TRBV5-6	11	.	TRBJ2-7	CASSLGGEQYF	TGTGCCAGCAGCTTGGGGGGAGAGCAGTACTTC
.	TRBV3-1/TRBV3-2	14	.	TRBJ2-1	CASSQAGFSNEQFF	TGTGCCAGCAGCCAAGCGGGTTTCAGCAATGAGCAGTTCTTC
.	TRBV19	15	.	TRBJ1-5	CASSIKGSNYQPQHF	TGTGCCAGTAGTATAAAAGGGTCGAATTATCAGCCCCAGCATTTT
TRBD1	TRBV5-1	16	.	TRBJ1-4	CASSGGQSGLYEKLFF	TGCGCCAGCAGCGGGGGACAGTCGGGACTGTATGAAAAACTGTTTTTT
.	TRBV2	13	.	TRBJ2-3	CAKAGTHQDTQYF	TGTGCCAAAGCCGGGACTCACCAAGATACGCAGTATTTT
.	TRBV18	13	.	TRBJ1-1	CASSLQGWTEAFF	TGTGCCAGCTCACTTCAGGGGTGGACTGAAGCTTTCTTT
TRBD1	TRBV5-1	14	.	TRBJ2-5	CASSSGQGEETQYF	TGCGCCAGCAGCTCGGGACAGGGGGAAGAGACCCAGTACTTC
.	TRBV6-2/TRBV6-3	15	.	TRBJ1-5	CASSYAGRGFQPQHF	TGTGCCAGCAGTTACGCGGGCAGGGGCTTTCAGCCCCAGCATTTT
TRBD1	TRBV6-5	13	.	TRBJ1-2	CASRDRVDGGYTF	TGTGCCAGCCGGGACAGGGTGGATGGTGGCTACACCTTC
TRBD1	TRBV11-2	14	.	TRBJ2-4	CASSMRQGAYIQYF	TGTGCCAGCAGCATGAGACAGGGTGCGTACATTCAGTACTTC
.	TRBV5-5	16	once	TRBJ2-2	CASSLPGLTNTGELFF	TGTGCCAGCAGCCTACCTGGACTGACGAACACCGGGGAGCTGTTTTTT
TRBD1	TRBV19	15	once	TRBJ1-5	CASSIDGTANQPQHF	TGTGCCAGTAGTATAGACGGGACAGCTAATCAGCCCCAGCATTTT
.	TRBV12-5	15	.	TRBJ1-1	CASGLRPGGNTEAFF	TGTGCTAGTGGTTTGAGACCGGGAGGGAACACTGAAGCTTTCTTT
.	TRBV5-1	14	.	TRBJ1-4	CASSLRQGDEKLFF	TGCGCCAGCAGCCTCCGGCAGGGAGACGAAAAACTGTTTTTT
.	TRBV11-3	15	.	TRBJ2-7	CASSLGDLNSYEQYF	TGTGCCAGCAGCTTAGGTGACCTAAATTCCTACGAGCAGTACTTC
.	TRBV6-5	12	.	TRBJ1-2	CASSSGSGGYTF	TGTGCCAGCAGTTCAGGGTCAGGCGGCTACACCTTC
TRBD1	TRBV18	16	.	TRBJ1-2	CASSPPGTGPLYGYTF	TGTGCCAGCTCACCACCGGGGACAGGGCCCCTCTATGGCTACACCTTC
.	TRBV5-1	13	.	TRBJ2-2	CASSLERQGELFF	TGCGCCAGCAGCTTGGAGAGGCAGGGGGAGCTGTTTTTT
.	TRBV3-1/TRBV3-2	13	.	TRBJ1-2	CASSQEFRSGYTF	TGTGCCAGCAGCCAAGAATTCAGAAGTGGCTACACCTTC
.	TRBV12-3/TRBV12-4	13	.	TRBJ1-1	CASSGGVRTEAFF	TGTGCCAGCAGTGGGGGGGTACGTACTGAAGCTTTCTTT
TRBD2	TRBV20-1	11	.	TRBJ2-7	CSARSGGNAYF	TGCAGTGCTAGAAGCGGGGGGAATGCGTACTTC
.	TRBV12-3/TRBV12-4	13	.	TRBJ1-2	CASSLWVEYGYTF	TGTGCCAGCAGTTTATGGGTGGAGTATGGCTACACCTTC
TRBD1	TRBV19	17	.	TRBJ1-5	CASSIFGQGATNQPQHF	TGTGCCAGTAGTATATTCGGACAGGGGGCCACGAATCAGCCCCAGCATTTT